This TCR beta chain was obtained from a study of control samples from healthy donors and cancer patients. Sequencing was performed with immunoSEQ multiplex PCR; in TCRdb, only in-frame clones are kept and a portion is missing. The sample comprises tens of thousands of clones, over 80% of which are singletons, and roughly 50% rests with the top ten. Sequenced input: blood. The sequence was collected from a man aged 55 to 70 in good health.

CDR3 sequence reads: CAWRGGDEVTEAFF. CDR3 nucleotides: TGTGCCTGGAGAGGGGGGGACGAGGTCACTGAAGCTTTCTTT. The chain recombines TRBV30 with TRBJ1-1, with TRBD1 as a possible D gene (6 bases). The ends were cut back, 3 bases at V and 4 bases at J, with 15 bases in the middle. Germline lookup yields CDR1 GTSNPN and CDR2 SVGIG (reference sequence). The CDR3 has 14 residues.